Listed below are T cell receptor beta chains from one sample, sequenced in a study of shared clonotypes between healthy human individuals. The protocol was immunoSEQ multiplex PCR, while the TCRdb copy is restricted to in-frame clones and leaves out a portion. The table includes over a million clones, more than 95% detected once. Source material: naive CD4+ T cells sorted from blood. The receptors were sampled from a man aged 25-45 years in good health. The CDR3 runs from the conserved cysteine through the conserved F or W. Fields, in order: J gene, V gene, CDR3 protein.

j_call: TRBJ1-2; v_call: TRBV9; cdr3_aa: CASTSSGQGSKLGGYTF
j_call: TRBJ2-1; v_call: TRBV18; cdr3_aa: CASSPDLYNEQFF
j_call: TRBJ2-2; v_call: TRBV11-3; cdr3_aa: CASSLAHGLADPAGELFF
j_call: TRBJ2-5; v_call: TRBV6-5; cdr3_aa: CASTGGGPQYF
j_call: TRBJ2-2; v_call: TRBV14; cdr3_aa: CASSPEDRVAGELFF
j_call: TRBJ2-1; v_call: TRBV4-1; cdr3_aa: CASSQEGPRRGNEQFF
j_call: TRBJ2-5; v_call: TRBV4-1; cdr3_aa: CASSHGLAGVLWSETQYF
j_call: TRBJ2-2; v_call: TRBV7-9; cdr3_aa: CASSFFRDTGELFF
j_call: TRBJ1-3; v_call: TRBV5-1; cdr3_aa: CASSLQGSGNTIYF
j_call: TRBJ2-3; v_call: TRBV11-3; cdr3_aa: CASSLGGATDTQYF
j_call: TRBJ1-2; v_call: TRBV5-1; cdr3_aa: CASSLEWPGSRGGYGYTF
j_call: TRBJ1-3; v_call: TRBV10-3; cdr3_aa: CAISEPSQGVNANTIYF
j_call: TRBJ2-3; v_call: TRBV2; cdr3_aa: CASSASTDTQYF
j_call: TRBJ2-1; v_call: TRBV7-9; cdr3_aa: CASSLIGGSGVHNEQFF
j_call: TRBJ2-5; v_call: TRBV2; cdr3_aa: CASSEDFGGAQETQYF
j_call: TRBJ2-4; v_call: TRBV19; cdr3_aa: CASSLKNIQYF
j_call: TRBJ1-5; v_call: TRBV28; cdr3_aa: CATRGTTNQPQHF
j_call: TRBJ2-1; v_call: TRBV7-9; cdr3_aa: CASSLGAEEFF
j_call: TRBJ1-1; v_call: TRBV5-4; cdr3_aa: CATTVGGLNTEAFF
j_call: TRBJ2-1; v_call: TRBV5-4; cdr3_aa: CASSRKDSVEYNEQFF
j_call: TRBJ2-7; v_call: TRBV28; cdr3_aa: CASSLISPGNEQYF
j_call: TRBJ1-1; v_call: TRBV30; cdr3_aa: CAWMRILGNTEAFF
j_call: TRBJ2-7; v_call: TRBV5-1; cdr3_aa: CASRGVGEGLADYEQYF
j_call: TRBJ1-3; v_call: TRBV5-1; cdr3_aa: CASSLALWGNTIYF
j_call: TRBJ2-7; v_call: TRBV28; cdr3_aa: CASSPDREQYF
j_call: TRBJ2-2; v_call: TRBV5-1; cdr3_aa: CASSPARGNTGELFF
j_call: TRBJ1-3; v_call: TRBV4-1; cdr3_aa: CASSPLGESGNTIYF
j_call: TRBJ1-1; v_call: TRBV2; cdr3_aa: CASSLGQEAFF
j_call: TRBJ2-2; v_call: TRBV11-3; cdr3_aa: CASSSIGGGELFF
j_call: TRBJ1-2; v_call: TRBV18; cdr3_aa: CASSPVGQGKTLYGYTF
j_call: TRBJ1-3; v_call: TRBV19; cdr3_aa: CASSPPGTVAGNTIYF
j_call: TRBJ2-7; v_call: TRBV9; cdr3_aa: CASSARSSYEQYF
j_call: TRBJ2-1; v_call: TRBV7-8; cdr3_aa: CASSLGTSGRSPYNEQFF
j_call: TRBJ2-7; v_call: TRBV6-5; cdr3_aa: CASRMDRSYEQYF
j_call: TRBJ1-3; v_call: TRBV4-1; cdr3_aa: CASSQAPRGNTIYF
j_call: TRBJ1-4; v_call: TRBV7-2; cdr3_aa: CASSLAGSNEKLFF
j_call: TRBJ2-7; v_call: TRBV27; cdr3_aa: CASSLIGVSYEQYF
j_call: TRBJ2-7; v_call: TRBV7-2; cdr3_aa: CASSRTYYEQYF
j_call: TRBJ1-5; v_call: TRBV28; cdr3_aa: CASSPNRGQGNQPQHF
j_call: TRBJ2-5; v_call: TRBV18; cdr3_aa: CASSPLTETQYF
j_call: TRBJ2-3; v_call: TRBV7-2; cdr3_aa: CASSTRGGGPSDTQYF
j_call: TRBJ1-4; v_call: TRBV10-2; cdr3_aa: CASSDLSEREKLFF
j_call: TRBJ2-5; v_call: TRBV28; cdr3_aa: CASGGQMKTQYF
j_call: TRBJ2-7; v_call: TRBV27; cdr3_aa: CASSPLAGETYEQYF
j_call: TRBJ2-7; v_call: TRBV7-2; cdr3_aa: CASSPTGTSGQTYEQYF
j_call: TRBJ2-3; v_call: TRBV5-1; cdr3_aa: CASGKTGTEFPDTQYF
j_call: TRBJ2-7; v_call: TRBV7-9; cdr3_aa: CASSIESYEQYF
j_call: TRBJ2-4; v_call: TRBV2; cdr3_aa: CASSDPVASGAKYF
j_call: TRBJ1-5; v_call: TRBV5-5; cdr3_aa: CASSLVPGGMLGYSNQPQHF
j_call: TRBJ2-5; v_call: TRBV5-1; cdr3_aa: CASSLASSGYQETQYF
j_call: TRBJ1-1; v_call: TRBV25-1; cdr3_aa: CASSETGLYTEAFF
j_call: TRBJ2-7; v_call: TRBV28; cdr3_aa: CASSSLLRFLRKGSEQYF
j_call: TRBJ2-1; v_call: TRBV9; cdr3_aa: CASSWSSGNNEQFF